This T cell receptor beta chain was profiled in a study of post-analysis software for immune sequencing data. Whole-study results and caveats: There was significantly lower normalized Chao1 diversity in multiple sclerosis patients than in controls. Four or five TRBV segments occurring more often in patients than controls included TRBV5-6, TRBV5-1 and TRBV20-1.

Unique molecular identifiers were present in the TCR beta cDNA libraries. TCRdb redid the calling of the PCR reads with MiXCR, one entry per CDR3 protein. The sample has about 820,000 distinct CDR3 sequences; about 53% are singletons. Trimming left V 3 bases short and J 0 bases short, with 9 bases between. There are 14 residues in the CDR3. Germline CDR1 and CDR2: DFQATT and SNEGSKA (reference sequence). With regard to this clonotype: Its antigen is not identified.

This chain connects TRBV20-1 to TRBJ2-1; D uncertain. The source is a girl under 18 with multiple sclerosis. Sequencing was done on a sample of blood. The CDR3 loop reads CSARQTSSYNEQFF. CDR3 DNA sequence: TGCAGTGCTAGGCAGACGAGCTCCTACAATGAGCAGTTCTTC.